The clone carrying this T cell receptor beta chain appeared a few times. This sample is part of a study of blood T cell repertoires in COVID-19. Study as a whole: Sample material is recorded as cDNA or gDNA derived from T cells, B-cell-depleted T cells, or PBMCs.

The germline gives CDR1 LNHDA, CDR2 SQIVND (reference sequence). The CDR3 runs to 15 residues. Original handling: Counts of nucleated cells, estimated from reference gene primer amplification, were obtained. Produced via immunoSEQ multiplex PCR; TCRdb's table is partial and in-frame only. V, J and clone size are taken as reported in that table, and D and trimming were inferred from the DNA itself. The sample records 250,000 or so clones, approximately 86% being singletons. The rearrangement uses TRBV19 and TRBJ1-4; 7 bases map to TRBD1. The sequenced material came from peripheral blood. The TCR sequence derives from a man aged 30-40 years with active or convalescent COVID-19. The CDR3 loop is CATARQQGNNEKLFF. The CDR3 DNA is TGTGCTACGGCCCGACAACAGGGGAATAATGAAAAACTGTTTTTT.